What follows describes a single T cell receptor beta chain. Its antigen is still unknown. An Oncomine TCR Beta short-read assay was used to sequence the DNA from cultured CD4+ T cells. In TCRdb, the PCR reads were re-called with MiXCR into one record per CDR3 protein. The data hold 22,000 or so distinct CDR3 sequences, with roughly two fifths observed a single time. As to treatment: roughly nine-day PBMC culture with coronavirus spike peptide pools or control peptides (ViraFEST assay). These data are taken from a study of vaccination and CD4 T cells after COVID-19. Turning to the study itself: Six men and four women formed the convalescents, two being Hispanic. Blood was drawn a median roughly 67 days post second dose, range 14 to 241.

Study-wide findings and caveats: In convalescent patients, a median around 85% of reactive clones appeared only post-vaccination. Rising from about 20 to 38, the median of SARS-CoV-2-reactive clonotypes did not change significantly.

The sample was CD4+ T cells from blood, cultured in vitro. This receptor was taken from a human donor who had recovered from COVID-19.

The CDR3 is CASSSPSWANVLTF. The CDR3 DNA reads TGTGCCAGCAGTTCCCCCTCATGGGCCAACGTCCTGACTTTC. This chain uses TRBV28 with TRBJ2-6; D gene ambiguous. Germline V gene data show CDR1 as MDHEN and CDR2 as SYDVKM. V dropped 4 bases and J dropped 5 bases, with 9 bases sitting between them. The CDR3 contains 14 residues.